This T cell receptor beta chain was profiled in a study of T cell repertoires in ileal Crohn's disease. Whole-study findings and limits: All patients with clonality above 26.8% had endoscopic recurrence. Endoscopy was done a median roughly 6.9 months after surgery.

This clone has a handful of counts. Its specificity is unknown. Germline V lookup: CDR1 SGHNT, CDR2 YENEEA. V was pared by 5 bases and J by 6 bases, with 7 bases between. This CDR3 spans 11 amino acids. The data were produced by immunoSEQ multiplex PCR, yet TCRdb's version contains in-frame clones alone and is incomplete. In the table there are more than 60,000 clones, roughly 91% of which are singletons. The time point is: neoterminal ileum biopsy at postoperative endoscopy, about 6 months after surgery. This receptor was taken from an adult with Crohn's disease. V is TRBV11-3 and J is TRBJ1-1; the D gene is possibly TRBD1 (5 bases). The sample was ileal tissue. Here the CDR3 reads CASSTGPEAFF. Here the CDR3 DNA reads TGTGCCAGCAGCACAGGCCCTGAAGCTTTCTTT.